The 15 T cell receptor beta chains in this list originate from one sample, sequenced in a study of spatial heterogeneity in lung cancer. TCRdb analysed the 5' RACE reads with MiXCR anew, one entry per CDR3 protein. The sample contains about 70,000 distinct CDR3 sequences, approximately 8.9% of which appear only once. Time point indicated: blood at routine non-recurrence follow-up after resection. Sequencing was performed on PBMCs, taken at follow-up. These receptors were obtained from a female donor with early-stage non-small cell lung cancer.

This clonotype was counted many times. The chain is built from TRBV28 and TRBJ2-5, with 12 bases lining up with TRBD1. Germline CDR1 and CDR2: MDHEN and SYDVKM. There are 14 residues in the CDR3. The V gene end was trimmed by 6 bases and the J gene end by 5 bases; junction bases not matched to a gene: 4. CDR3 sequence (DNA): TGTGCCAGCAGGGGACAGGGGGCCTGGGAGACCCAGTACTTC. Translating it yields CASRGQGAWETQYF.

This clonotype was seen many times. The rearrangement joins TRBV30 to TRBJ2-3; 9 bases fit TRBD2. The CDR3 sequence is 16 residues long. J gave up 2 bases and V 0 bases, and 6 bases lay outside the gene matches. Per germline, CDR1 GTSNPN and CDR2 SVGIG (reference sequence). The CDR3: CAWSVSRTSDTDTQYF. For the CDR3, the DNA is TGTGCCTGGAGTGTGAGCCGGACTAGCGACACAGATACGCAGTATTTT. The complete variable domain, with remaining parts taken from reference TRBV30 and TRBJ2-3, reads SQTIHQWPATLVQPVGSPLSLECTVEGTSNPNLYWYRQAAGRGLQLLFYSVGIGQISSEVPQNLSASRPQDRQFILSSKKLLLSDSGFYLCAWSVSRTSDTDTQYFGPGTRLTVL.

This clonotype has more than one count but fewer than ten. The V call is TRBV28, the J call TRBJ1-3, with no clear D. Germline V gives CDR1 MDHEN, CDR2 SYDVKM. The V end was cut by 3 bases, the J end by 0 bases, with 9 bases between. This CDR3 has 15 amino acids. CDR3 coding DNA: TGTGCCAGCAGTTTTCTAAGCCACTCTGGAAACACCATATATTTT. The encoded protein is CASSFLSHSGNTIYF.

This clonotype came up a few times. J is TRBJ2-7 and V is TRBV28, with 7 positions matching TRBD1. CDR1 and CDR2 (germline): MDHEN, SYDVKM. After removal of 10 bases from V and 2 bases from J, the junction contained 5 bases not matched to a gene. The length of the CDR3 is 12 residues. CDR3 nucleotides: TGTGCCACCCGGGACAGCGCCTACGAGCAGTACTTC. Translation gives CATRDSAYEQYF.

Ten or more counts support this clonotype. The CDR3 loop reads CASSSSTDYGYTF. The CDR3 nucleotides read TGCGCCAGCAGCTCTTCGACCGACTATGGCTACACCTTC. The chain carries TRBV5-1 and TRBJ1-2; no reliable D call. The CDR3 extends over 13 amino acids. The germline V and J ends were trimmed by 3 bases and 3 bases, with 9 bases remaining between them. CDR1 is SGHRS and CDR2 is YFSETQ in the germline V gene.

The table lists this clonotype with many counts. V usage is TRBV10-3 and J usage is TRBJ2-3; either TRBD1 or TRBD2 may fit D (6 bases each). The CDR3 is 16 residues long. Trimming pared 10 bases from V and 0 bases from J, leaving 20 bases between. Germline V lookup: CDR1 ENHRY, CDR2 SYGVKD. CDR3 in amino acids: CATHSFTGRSTDTQYF. The CDR3 DNA follows: TGTGCCACCCACTCCTTTACAGGGAGGAGCACAGATACGCAGTATTTT.

This clonotype occurred a few times. The chain links TRBV9 to TRBJ2-7; D is perhaps TRBD1 or TRBD2 (5 bases each). Germline V gene sequence: CDR1 SGDLS, CDR2 YYNGEE. This CDR3 has 13 amino acids. V was cut by 3 bases and J by 2 bases, with 9 bases left in between. This CDR3 reads CASSGGTAYEQYF. In DNA form, the CDR3 reads TGTGCCAGCAGCGGAGGGACGGCCTACGAGCAGTACTTC. Full variable domain (rest looked up from reference TRBV9 and TRBJ2-7): DSGVTQTPKHLITATGQRVTLRCSPRSGDLSVYWYQQSLDQGLQFLIQYYNGEERAKGNILERFSAQQFPDLHSELNLSSLELGDSALYFCASSGGTAYEQYFGPGTRLTVT.

This clonotype occurred many times. The chain links TRBV25-1 to TRBJ2-5, with a tentative D call TRBD2 (7 bases). The CDR3 is 16 amino acids. The germline CDR1 and CDR2 sequences are MGHDK and SYGVNS. Trimming pared 7 bases from V and 2 bases from J, leaving 20 bases between. The CDR3 reads CASTPRGAREQETQYF. DNA for the CDR3: TGTGCCAGCACTCCACGGGGGGCCAGGGAACAAGAGACCCAGTACTTC.

This clonotype came up many times. V usage is TRBV20-1 and J usage is TRBJ2-5; D might be TRBD1 (6 bases). The CDR3 is 15 residues long. The ends were cut back, 0 bases at V and 5 bases at J, with 16 bases in the middle. Germline V gene lookup returns CDR1 DFQATT and CDR2 SNEGSKA (reference sequence). The CDR3 reads CSARDGGSPGETQYF. The CDR3 nucleotides read TGCAGTGCTAGAGATGGGGGCAGCCCGGGGGAGACCCAGTACTTC.

The sample holds many counts of this clonotype. V usage is TRBV10-3 and J usage is TRBJ1-3; D uncertain. The V and J ends lost 6 bases and 1 base respectively, with 4 bases between them. The CDR3 has 12 amino acids. The germline gives CDR1 ENHRY, CDR2 SYGVKD. CDR3 coding DNA: TGTGCCATCAGCATATCTGGAAACACCATATATTTT. Translation: CAISISGNTIYF.

About this clonotype: This may stem from a read error, because a much larger clone lies one nucleotide away. The J gene is TRBJ2-7, the V gene TRBV27, with D tentatively TRBD2 (5 bases). Germline V lookup: CDR1 MNHEY, CDR2 SMNVEV (reference sequence). Trimming pared 4 bases from V and 9 bases from J, leaving 19 bases between. CDR3 length equals 14 residues. The CDR3 here is CASSSPPRGAAQYF. CDR3 DNA: TGTGCCAGCAGTTCCCCCCCACGGGGTGCGGCGCAGTACTTC.

This clonotype came up many times. The chain uses TRBV21-1 and TRBJ2-7; the table gives TRBD2 as D, unverified against the DNA. TRBV21-1 is listed as a pseudogene. The CDR3 loop spans 15 amino acids. The CDR3 nucleotides read TGTGCCAGCAGCAAAGTTGGCGGGAGGGACAACGAGCAGTACTTC. Encoded protein: CASSKVGGRDNEQYF.

This clonotype occurred many times. The chain carries TRBV28 and TRBJ2-3; D is unresolved. The CDR3 is 14 residues long. CDR1 and CDR2 from the germline V gene are MDHEN and SYDVKM. The V end was cut by 4 bases, the J end by 2 bases, with 10 bases between. CDR3 coding DNA: TGTGCCAGCAGTTCCTACGATACCACAGATACGCAGTATTTT. It yields the protein CASSSYDTTDTQYF. Combining the CDR3 with reference TRBV28 and TRBJ2-3 gives the whole variable domain DVKVTQSSRYLVKRTGEKVFLECVQDMDHENMFWYRQDPGLGLRLIYFSYDVKMKEKGDIPEGYSVSREKKERFSLILESASTNQTSMYLCASSSYDTTDTQYFGPGTRLTVL.

This clonotype was seen only a few times. The V gene is TRBV10-2, the J gene TRBJ1-1, with 8 nucleotides matching TRBD1. V lost 7 bases, J lost 1 base, and 5 bases stayed unmatched. Germline CDR1 reads WSHSY; CDR2 reads SAAADI. This CDR3 has 14 residues. The CDR3 sequence is CASIKQGENTEAFF. CDR3 in DNA: TGCGCCAGCATCAAACAGGGGGAGAACACTGAAGCTTTCTTT.

This clonotype came up many times. V and J are TRBV20-1 and TRBJ1-1; D remains unclear. The CDR3 is 13 residues long. Trimming stripped 6 bases from V and 6 bases from J, with 17 bases between. Per the germline V gene, CDR1 is DFQATT and CDR2 is SNEGSKA (reference sequence). The CDR3 nucleotides read TGCAGTGCCCAGGTGCCCGGAGGCGCTGAAGCTTTCTTT. Translating it yields CSAQVPGGAEAFF.